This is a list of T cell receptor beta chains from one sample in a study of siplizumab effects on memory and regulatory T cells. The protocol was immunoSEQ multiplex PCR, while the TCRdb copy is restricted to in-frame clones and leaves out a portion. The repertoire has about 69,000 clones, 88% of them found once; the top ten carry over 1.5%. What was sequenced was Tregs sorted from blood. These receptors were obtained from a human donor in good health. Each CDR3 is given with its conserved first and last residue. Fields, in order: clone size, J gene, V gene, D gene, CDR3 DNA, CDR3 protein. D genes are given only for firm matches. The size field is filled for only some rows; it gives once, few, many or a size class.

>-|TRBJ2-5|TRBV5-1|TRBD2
TGCGCCAGCAGCACCGGACTAGCGGGAGGGCCGAGGGAGACCCAGTACTTC
CASSTGLAGGPRETQYF
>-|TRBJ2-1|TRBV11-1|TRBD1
TGTGCCAGCAGTCCCGACCGGGACAGGGTGAATGAGCAGTTCTTC
CASSPDRDRVNEQFF
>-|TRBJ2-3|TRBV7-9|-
TGTGCCAGCAGCCTCACATCGTTCACAGATACGCAGTATTTT
CASSLTSFTDTQYF
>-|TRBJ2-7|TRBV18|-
TGTGCCAGCTCACCACCTTACCAAGGCGAGCAGTACTTC
CASSPPYQGEQYF
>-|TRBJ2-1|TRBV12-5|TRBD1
TGTGCTAGTGGTTCCCGACAGGGGGTGGTCAATGAGCAGTTCTTC
CASGSRQGVVNEQFF
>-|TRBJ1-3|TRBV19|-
TGTGCCAGTAGCGACTTCCGGGCCGACTACCGGAACACCATATATTTT
CASSDFRADYRNTIYF
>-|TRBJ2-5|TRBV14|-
TGTGCCAGCAGCCAAGTTGGCGAGACCCAGTACTTC
CASSQVGETQYF
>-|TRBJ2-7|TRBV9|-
TGTGCCAGCAGCGTAGATAAAGGGATCCCCCCCGAGCAGTACTTC
CASSVDKGIPPEQYF
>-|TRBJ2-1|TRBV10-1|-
TGCGCCAGCAGTGAGCAGGGGAGCTCCTACAATGAGCAGTTCTTC
CASSEQGSSYNEQFF
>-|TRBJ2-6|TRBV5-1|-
TGCGCCAGCAGCATCTCGGGGAGCTCTGGGGCCAACGTCCTGACTTTC
CASSISGSSGANVLTF
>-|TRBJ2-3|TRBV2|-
TGTGCCAGCAGCGAGGGGCCCGGGGATACGCAGTATTTT
CASSEGPGDTQYF
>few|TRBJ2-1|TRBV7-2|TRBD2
TGTGCCAGCAGCTTAGAAAGAATACTAGCGGGGCCCATCGAGCAGTTCTTC
CASSLERILAGPIEQFF
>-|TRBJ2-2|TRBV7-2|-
TGTGCCAGCAGCCCCGGGACGGTGAACACCGGGGAGCTGTTTTTT
CASSPGTVNTGELFF
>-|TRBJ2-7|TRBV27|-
TGTGCCAGCAGTCCCCCACCGGACAGATATATCTACGAGCAGTACTTC
CASSPPPDRYIYEQYF
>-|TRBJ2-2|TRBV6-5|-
TGTGCCAGCAGTTTAGCGACCGGGGAGCTGTTTTTT
CASSLATGELFF
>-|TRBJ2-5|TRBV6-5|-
TGTGCCAGCAGTTACTCTCCAGGGGAGAGGGAGACCCAGTACTTC
CASSYSPGERETQYF
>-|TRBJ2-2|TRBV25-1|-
TGTGCCAGCAGTGAAAGCGGCAGGTACACCGGGGAGCTGTTTTTT
CASSESGRYTGELFF
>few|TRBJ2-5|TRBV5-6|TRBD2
TGTGCCAGCAGCTTGGTGGGACTAGCGGGAGGCGAGACCCAGTACTTC
CASSLVGLAGGETQYF
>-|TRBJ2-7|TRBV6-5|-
TGTGCCAGCAGTTACCTGGGGGGACGCTCGGACGAGCAGTACTTC
CASSYLGGRSDEQYF
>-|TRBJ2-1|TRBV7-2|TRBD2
TGTGCCAGCAGCTTAGTCGCGGGAGTCTACAATGAGCAGTTCTTC
CASSLVAGVYNEQFF
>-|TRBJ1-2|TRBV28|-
TGTGCCAGCAGTTTAGTCGACGCAGGCTATGGCTACACCTTC
CASSLVDAGYGYTF
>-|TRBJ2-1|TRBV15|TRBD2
TGTGCCACCAGCACGTGGCTAGCGGGAGTTGGTGAGCAGTTCTTC
CATSTWLAGVGEQFF
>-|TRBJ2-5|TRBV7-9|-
TGTGCCAGCAGCTTAGGAAGGGGGAACCTTCGACAAGAGACCCAGTACTTC
CASSLGRGNLRQETQYF
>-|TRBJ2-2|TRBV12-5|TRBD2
TGTGCCTCGGGGACTAGCGGGAAGAACACCGGGGAGCTGTTTTTT
CASGTSGKNTGELFF
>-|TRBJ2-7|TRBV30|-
TGTGCCTGGAGTCTGGATTTAGGGGTCTCCTACGAGCAGTACTTC
CAWSLDLGVSYEQYF
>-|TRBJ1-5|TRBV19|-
TGTGCCAGTAGTATAGGGGGGGGGATCAATCAGCCCCAGCATTTT
CASSIGGGINQPQHF
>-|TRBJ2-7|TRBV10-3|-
TGTGCCATCAGTGAGTCGAACTCTTGGGCGGTGCAGTACTTC
CAISESNSWAVQYF
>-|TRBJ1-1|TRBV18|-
TGTGCCAGCTCACCGAACACTGAAGCTTTCTTT
CASSPNTEAFF
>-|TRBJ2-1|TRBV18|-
TGTGCCAGCTCACCGGCCGGGGGATCGGTGCAGTTCTTC
CASSPAGGSVQFF
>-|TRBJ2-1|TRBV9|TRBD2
TGTGCCAGCAGCGCCCCAATGGTAGCGGGGAATGAGCAGTTCTTC
CASSAPMVAGNEQFF
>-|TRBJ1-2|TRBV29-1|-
TGCAGCGTTGATGAGGGTGGCTACACCTTC
CSVDEGGYTF
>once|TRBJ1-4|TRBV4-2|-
TGTGCCAGCAGCCTTAGGGGGGCTCGGGAAAAACTGTTTTTT
CASSLRGAREKLFF
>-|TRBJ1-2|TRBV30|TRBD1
TGTGCCTGGAGTGGACAGGGGTCCCACACTAACTATGGCTACACCTTC
CAWSGQGSHTNYGYTF
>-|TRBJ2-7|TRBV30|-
TGTGCCTGGAGTAGGCCTTATCGACCCTCCGAGCAGTACTTC
CAWSRPYRPSEQYF
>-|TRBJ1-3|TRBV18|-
TGTGCCAGCTCACCACCGACAGCTTTCTACTCTGGAAACACCATATATTTT
CASSPPTAFYSGNTIYF
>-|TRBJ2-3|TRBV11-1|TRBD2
TGTGCCAGCAGCGAAGGTAGCGGGAGGGCCGCAGATACGCAGTATTTT
CASSEGSGRAADTQYF
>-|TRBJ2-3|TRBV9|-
TGTGCCAGCAGCATCTCTAGCGGCAAGGGGGGTGGGACGCAGTATTTT
CASSISSGKGGGTQYF
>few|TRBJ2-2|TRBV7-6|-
TGTGCCAGCAGCTCTACATTTAACACCGGGGAGCTGTTTTTT
CASSSTFNTGELFF
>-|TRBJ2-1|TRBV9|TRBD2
TGTGCCAGCAGCCTCTCCGGGACTACCAATGAGCAGTTCTTC
CASSLSGTTNEQFF
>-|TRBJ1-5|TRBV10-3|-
TGTGCCACTCGGACAGCCGGAAGCAATCAGCCCCAGCATTTT
CATRTAGSNQPQHF